This T cell receptor (beta chain) was obtained from a study of T cells in Graves' hyperthyroidism and ophthalmopathy. General study findings and limits: Blood also carried most thyroid clonotypes expanded above 0.001. Before onset, ophthalmopathy was predicted by the model a median about six months earlier.

V was pared by 7 bases and J by 4 bases, with 12 bases of the junction left unmatched. CDR1 and CDR2 (germline): SNHLY, FYNNEI. CDR3 length equals 16 residues. Amplification yielded TCR beta CDR3 regions, with RNA transcripts as the source. First-round RT-PCR with HTBI primers amplified the TCR CDR3 region. Each CDR3 protein gets one entry after TCRdb re-called the multiplex PCR reads with MiXCR. The table has under 700,000 distinct CDR3 sequences, 40% to 55% seen once. This clonotype was observed a few times. What it recognizes is unknown. The TCR was taken from a woman between 18 and 29 years old with Graves' hyperthyroidism. Sequenced material: peripheral blood or thyroid tissue (not recorded which). The rearrangement joins TRBV2 to TRBJ1-5; 8 positions agree with TRBD1. The CDR3 coding sequence is TGTGCCAGCACGCTCCTTCCGGGACAGGCAAATCAGCCCCAGCATTTT. Translation: CASTLLPGQANQPQHF.